The 5 T cell receptor beta chains reported below all come from one sample, sequenced in a study of T-cell memory formation after mild COVID-19. In TCRdb, the 5' RACE reads were re-called with MiXCR into one record per CDR3 protein. The table shows under 300,000 distinct CDR3 sequences, with roughly a tenth occurring only once. Material for sequencing was PBMCs or a T cell subset sorted from them (not recorded which). These receptors were obtained from a man aged 18 to 35 who had mild COVID-19 (a few samples of this study predate the infection). Cell type and time point are not known.

This clonotype was counted a few times. The rearrangement uses TRBV18 and TRBJ1-1; D uncertain. V lost 5 bases to trimming and J lost 0 bases, with 7 bases between them. Germline-derived CDR1 and CDR2 are KGHSH and LQKENI. The CDR3 loop spans 13 amino acids. The CDR3, as DNA: TGTGCCAGCTCATCTACAGTGAACACTGAAGCTTTCTTT. It is translated as CASSSTVNTEAFF.

The table lists this clonotype with many counts. This rearrangement joins TRBV6-4 to TRBJ2-3; 12 bases align to TRBD2. Unmatched junction bases numbered 4, after V lost 4 bases and J lost 5 bases. The germline V gene encodes CDR1 MRHNA and CDR2 SNTAGT. There are 15 residues in the CDR3. Here the CDR3 reads CASSVLAGGGDTQYF. The CDR3 region has the DNA TGTGCCAGCAGTGTACTAGCGGGGGGTGGAGATACGCAGTATTTT.

This clonotype was picked up one time. One base away lies a much larger clone, so this may be a sequencing read error. The genes are TRBV4-1 and TRBJ2-3; 7 bases align to TRBD2. Looked up from germline, CDR1 is MGHRA and CDR2 is YSYEKL. The V segment lost 2 bases and the J segment 7 bases; nucleotides outside the gene matches: 3. The CDR3 loop spans 13 amino acids. CDR3 protein: CASSQTSEYTQYF. In nucleotides, the CDR3 is TGCGCCAGCAGCCAAACTAGCGAGTATACGCAGTATTTT.

The chain couples TRBV7-6 to TRBJ1-6; D gene uncertain. Trimming took 1 base from V and 10 from J, leaving 14 bases between them. The CDR3 runs 15 residues. Germline-derived CDR1 and CDR2 are SGHVS and FNYEAQ. The CDR3 spells CASSLEPRVKSPLHF. DNA for the CDR3: TGTGCCAGCAGCTTAGAGCCGCGGGTGAAATCACCCCTCCACTTT.

J is TRBJ2-3 and V is TRBV6-1; a weak D match, TRBD1 (5 bases). Germline values: CDR1 MNHNS, CDR2 SASEGT. CDR3 length equals 15 residues. Trimming left V 1 base short and J 2 bases short, with 10 bases between. CDR3 in DNA: TGTGCCAGCAGTGAAGGGACCGGACACACAGATACGCAGTATTTT. It specifies CASSEGTGHTDTQYF.